These 26 T cell receptor beta chains originate from one sample sequenced in a study of tumor-infiltrating lymphocytes in localized non-small cell lung cancer. Sequencing was performed with immunoSEQ multiplex PCR; in TCRdb, only in-frame clones are kept and a portion is missing. This table has approximately 6,600 clones, around 70% appearing once. The sequenced sample was lung tumor tissue. These receptors were obtained from a human donor with non-small cell lung cancer.

This chain uses TRBV2 with TRBJ2-5; 10 bases agree with TRBD2. V was pared by 2 bases and J by 3 bases, with 3 bases of the junction left unmatched. Germline CDR1 SNHLY, CDR2 FYNNEI. The CDR3 is 15 residues long. The chain's CDR3 is CASSEYGTSEETQYF. The CDR3 region has the DNA TGTGCCAGCAGTGAATACGGGACTAGCGAAGAGACCCAGTACTTC.

The chain employs TRBV4-2 and TRBJ1-2; D may be TRBD1 (5 bases). V was shortened by 9 bases and J by 1 base, with 9 bases between the two germline ends. The CDR3 sequence is 12 residues long. The germline CDR1 and CDR2 sequences are LGHNA and YNFKEQ. Here the CDR3 reads CASRGVNYGYTF. In DNA, the CDR3 is TGTGCCAGTCGGGGCGTTAACTATGGCTACACCTTC.

V gene TRBV5-1 combines with J gene TRBJ1-2, with D perhaps matching TRBD1 (5 bases). V lost 4 bases, J lost 8 bases, and 9 bases lay in between. Germline V lookup: CDR1 SGHRS, CDR2 YFSETQ. This CDR3 contains 11 residues. The CDR3 spells CASSEGYGYTF. As DNA, the CDR3 is TGCGCCAGCAGCGAGGGGTACGGCTACACCTTC.

The chain carries TRBV5-6 and TRBJ2-6; D remains ambiguous. Germline V gene lookup returns CDR1 SGHDT and CDR2 YYEEEE. There are 14 residues in the CDR3. V lost 4 bases, J lost 5 bases, and 10 bases lay in between. The CDR3 here is CASSPAAWANVLTF. DNA for the CDR3: TGTGCCAGCAGCCCCGCGGCCTGGGCCAACGTCCTGACTTTC.

The chain combines TRBV5-6 with TRBJ2-3; 8 bases line up with TRBD2. J lost 3 bases, V lost 4 bases, and 10 bases had no gene match. CDR3 length: 16 amino acids. The germline V gene has CDR1 SGHDT and CDR2 YYEEEE. This chain's CDR3 is CASSTRRLARTDTQYF. In DNA, the CDR3 is TGTGCCAGCAGCACCCGGAGACTAGCGAGGACAGATACGCAGTATTTT.

V is TRBV5-1 and J is TRBJ1-1; TRBD1 matches 10 bases. V shed 6 bases and J 7 bases; nucleotides not matched to a gene: 6. The CDR3 is 13 amino acids. Germline values: CDR1 SGHRS, CDR2 YFSETQ. In DNA form, the CDR3 reads TGCGCCAGCAACCTCGGACAGGGGGTTGAAGCTTTCTTT. It codes for CASNLGQGVEAFF.

The V and J genes are TRBV5-1 and TRBJ1-2, with no clear D. Germline lookup yields CDR1 SGHRS and CDR2 YFSETQ. V was pared by 4 bases and J by 0 bases, with 10 bases between. The length of the CDR3 is 14 residues. The CDR3 sequence is CASSGPDTNYGYTF. Written as DNA, the CDR3 is TGCGCCAGCAGCGGACCCGACACTAACTATGGCTACACCTTC. The full variable domain, completed using reference TRBV5-1 and TRBJ1-2, is KAGVTQTPRYLIKTRGQQVTLSCSPISGHRSVSWYQQTPGQGLQFLFEYFSETQRNKGNFPGRFSGRQFSNSRSEMNVSTLELGDSALYLCASSGPDTNYGYTFGSGTRLTVV.

The chain combines TRBV5-8 with TRBJ1-1; D not certain. Germline CDR1 and CDR2: SGHTS and YDEGEE. V was clipped by 2 bases and J by 1 base, with 6 bases between them. This CDR3 is 13 amino acids long. The CDR3 here is CASSFSRNTEAFF. The CDR3 DNA reads TGTGCCAGCAGCTTTTCCAGGAACACTGAAGCTTTCTTT.

V gene TRBV6-7 combines with J gene TRBJ2-3; TRBD1 agrees at 7 bases. TRBV6-7 is designated an ORF whose function remains uncertain. The J segment lost 0 bases and the V segment lost 6 bases, leaving 6 bases of the junction unmatched. This CDR3 contains 15 residues. CDR3 amino acids: CASRPGTVSTDTQYF. Written as DNA, the CDR3 is TGTGCCAGCAGACCCGGGACAGTGAGCACAGATACGCAGTATTTT.

This chain connects TRBV6-6 to TRBJ2-7; D may be TRBD2 (6 bases). This CDR3 is built from 15 residues. Trimming cost V 2 bases and J 5 bases, with 16 bases left between them. Germline values: CDR1 MNHNY, CDR2 SVGAGI (reference sequence). The CDR3 nucleotides are TGTGCCAGCAGTTACGGGGGGACTTTCGTGGACGAGCAGTACTTC. Residues: CASSYGGTFVDEQYF.

V gene TRBV6-6 combines with J gene TRBJ1-6, with a tentative D call TRBD1 (5 bases). Deletions cut 6 bases from V and 8 bases from J, with 17 bases between. CDR3 length: 15 amino acids. Germline CDR1 reads MNHNY; CDR2 reads SVGAGI (reference sequence). The CDR3 nucleotides are TGTGCCAGCAGCCCCAGTGGAGGGGTTTATTCACCCCTCCACTTT. This codes for CASSPSGGVYSPLHF.

The chain has TRBV9 and TRBJ1-6; 9 bases agree with TRBD1. This CDR3 comprises 17 residues. V shed 3 bases, J shed 7 bases, and the junction held 11 bases outside the gene matches. CDR1 is SGDLS and CDR2 is YYNGEE in the germline V gene. The CDR3 sequence is CASSAGPPGTGNSPLHF. CDR3 DNA: TGTGCCAGCAGCGCGGGGCCCCCCGGGACAGGGAATTCACCCCTCCACTTT.

The J gene is TRBJ2-3, the V gene TRBV6-1; 7 bases agree with TRBD2. Germline values: CDR1 MNHNS, CDR2 SASEGT. This CDR3 spans 15 amino acids. The junction had 8 bases not matched to a gene; V was cut back by 4 bases and J by 4 bases. The chain's CDR3 is CASSGAGTSADTQYF. DNA of the CDR3: TGTGCCAGCAGTGGAGCGGGAACCAGCGCAGATACGCAGTATTTT.

The rearrangement uses TRBV15 and TRBJ1-1, with TRBD1 as a possible D gene (6 bases). The CDR3 has 16 residues. CDR1 is LNHNV and CDR2 is YYDKDF in the germline V gene (reference sequence). V gave up 0 bases and J gave up 3 bases, with 14 bases separating them. CDR3 nucleotides: TGTGCCACCAGCAGAGACCGAGGGGGGGGGTACACTGAAGCTTTCTTT. It yields the protein CATSRDRGGGYTEAFF.

CDR3 residues: CASSPRLAGLIKETQYF. CDR3 sequence (DNA): TGCGCCAGCAGCCCCAGACTAGCGGGGCTAATTAAAGAGACCCAGTACTTC. The chain joins TRBV4-1 to TRBJ2-5; 11 nucleotides align to TRBD2. Germline values: CDR1 MGHRA, CDR2 YSYEKL. The CDR3 length is 17 residues. With 4 bases clipped from V and 3 bases from J, the junction kept 10 bases outside the gene matches.

The chain is built from TRBV5-6 and TRBJ2-7; D not resolved. Germline values: CDR1 SGHDT, CDR2 YYEEEE. The CDR3 contains 14 residues. Trimming stripped 4 bases from V and 3 bases from J, with 14 bases between. Here the CDR3 reads CASSRVLLDYEQYF. The DNA of the CDR3 is TGTGCCAGCAGCCGGGTCCTCTTGGACTACGAGCAGTACTTC. The full variable domain, with the rest looked up from reference TRBV5-6 and TRBJ2-7, is DAGVTQSPTHLIKTRGQQVTLRCSPKSGHDTVSWYQQALGQGPQFIFQYYEEEERQRGNFPDRFSGHQFPNYSSELNVNALLLGDSALYLCASSRVLLDYEQYFGPGTRLTVT.

This clone has a single count. V gene TRBV9 combines with J gene TRBJ1-3; possibly TRBD1 for D (5 bases). CDR3 size: 16 residues. Trimming left V 4 bases short and J 0 bases short, with 14 bases between. Germline lookup yields CDR1 SGDLS and CDR2 YYNGEE. The DNA of the CDR3 is TGTGCCAGCAGCACAAACAGACAGAACTCTGGAAACACCATATATTTT. It is translated as CASSTNRQNSGNTIYF.

The chain recombines TRBV5-1 with TRBJ2-3, with 9 bases matching TRBD2. The CDR3 extends over 16 amino acids. Unmatched junction bases numbered 7, after V lost 1 base and J lost 4 bases. Germline V gives CDR1 SGHRS, CDR2 YFSETQ. The CDR3 DNA reads TGCGCCAGCAGCTTGAGGGCGGGGGGGCAAGCAGATACGCAGTATTTT. Its protein is CASSLRAGGQADTQYF. The full variable domain, completed using reference TRBV5-1 and TRBJ2-3, is KAGVTQTPRYLIKTRGQQVTLSCSPISGHRSVSWYQQTPGQGLQFLFEYFSETQRNKGNFPGRFSGRQFSNSRSEMNVSTLELGDSALYLCASSLRAGGQADTQYFGPGTRLTVL.

The rearrangement joins TRBV7-8 to TRBJ1-3; D call uncertain. Germline V gene sequence: CDR1 SGHVS, CDR2 FQNEAQ. CDR3 length: 12 residues. V lost 0 bases and J 4 bases, leaving 1 base between the germline ends. Here the CDR3 reads CASSLAGNTIYF. The CDR3 region has the DNA TGTGCCAGCAGCTTAGCCGGAAACACCATATATTTT.

This clone was seen a handful of times. This chain joins TRBV6-5 and TRBJ2-2; maybe TRBD2 (6 bases). This CDR3 has 15 amino acids. Deletions cut 9 bases from V and 10 bases from J, with 24 bases between. Germline-derived CDR1 and CDR2 are MNHEY and SVGAGI. This chain's CDR3 is CASRRLETGDVELFF. Here the CDR3 DNA reads TGTGCCAGTCGACGTCTAGAAACGGGAGACGTGGAGCTGTTTTTT.

V usage is TRBV7-3 and J usage is TRBJ2-2; 7 nucleotides agree with TRBD1. Unmatched junction bases numbered 3, after V lost 5 bases and J lost 9 bases. CDR1 is SGHTA and CDR2 is FQGTGA in the germline V gene. The CDR3 spans 12 residues. The DNA for the CDR3 is TGTGCCAGCAGCCAGACAGGGAGGGAGCTGTTTTTT. Translating gives CASSQTGRELFF.

The rearrangement joins TRBV18 to TRBJ1-4; 11 nucleotides line up with TRBD1. Germline CDR1 KGHSH, CDR2 LQKENI. V shed 2 bases, J shed 4 bases, and the junction held 3 bases outside the gene matches. The CDR3 runs 16 residues. The CDR3 DNA reads as TGTGCCAGCTCACCAGGACAGGGGGCGGATAATGAAAAACTGTTTTTT. Protein product: CASSPGQGADNEKLFF.

The chain links TRBV20-1 to TRBJ1-2; TRBD1 might be the D (5 bases). V lost 2 bases to trimming and J lost 8 bases, with 9 bases between them. The CDR3 consists of 11 residues. Germline V lookup: CDR1 DFQATT, CDR2 SNEGSKA (reference sequence). The CDR3, as DNA: TGCAGTGCTAGAAGGGGTTTCGGCTACACCTTC. This translates into CSARRGFGYTF.

V and J are TRBV6-5 and TRBJ1-1, with TRBD1 matching 9 bases. Germline-derived CDR1 and CDR2 are MNHEY and SVGAGI. Germline trimming cut 2 bases from V and 3 bases from J; bases unmatched to any gene: 1. CDR3 size: 14 residues. In nucleotides, the CDR3 is TGTGCCAGCAGTTACCGGACAGGGGACACTGAAGCTTTCTTT. It specifies CASSYRTGDTEAFF.

The V and J genes are TRBV7-9 and TRBJ2-5; 10 nucleotides match TRBD1. The CDR3 length is 15 residues. With V trimmed by 5 bases and J by 0 bases, 3 bases remained unmatched. CDR1 and CDR2 from the germline V gene are SEHNR and FQNEAQ (reference sequence). The CDR3 here is CASSKDRGYQETQYF. The CDR3 DNA reads as TGTGCCAGCAGCAAGGACAGGGGGTACCAAGAGACCCAGTACTTC.

This chain connects TRBV29-1 to TRBJ2-3; D possibly uses TRBD1 or TRBD2 (6 bases each). Deletions cut 4 bases from V and 5 bases from J, with 13 bases between. The germline CDR1 and CDR2 sequences are SQVTM and ANQGSEA. The CDR3 covers 13 residues. CDR3 nucleotide sequence: TGCAGCGTTGGGCAGGGGCGGGGAGATACGCAGTATTTT. Its protein is CSVGQGRGDTQYF.